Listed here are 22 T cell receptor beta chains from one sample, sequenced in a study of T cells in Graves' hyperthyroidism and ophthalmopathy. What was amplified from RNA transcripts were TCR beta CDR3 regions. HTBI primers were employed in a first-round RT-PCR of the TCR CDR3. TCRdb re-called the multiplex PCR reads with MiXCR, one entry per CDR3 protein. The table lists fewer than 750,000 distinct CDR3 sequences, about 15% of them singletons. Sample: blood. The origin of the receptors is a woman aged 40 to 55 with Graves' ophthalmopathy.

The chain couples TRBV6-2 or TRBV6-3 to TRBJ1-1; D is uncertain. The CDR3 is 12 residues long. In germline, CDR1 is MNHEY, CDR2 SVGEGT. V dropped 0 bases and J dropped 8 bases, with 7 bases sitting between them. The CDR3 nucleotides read TGTGCCAGCAGTTACTCTAGACAAGAAGCTTTCTTT. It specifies CASSYSRQEAFF.

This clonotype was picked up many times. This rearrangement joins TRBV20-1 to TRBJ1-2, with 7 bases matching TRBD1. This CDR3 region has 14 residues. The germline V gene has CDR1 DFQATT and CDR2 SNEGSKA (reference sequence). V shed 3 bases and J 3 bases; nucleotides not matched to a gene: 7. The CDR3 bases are TGCAGTGCTAGGGAGACAGGGCGGGACTATGGCTACACCTTC. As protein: CSARETGRDYGYTF.

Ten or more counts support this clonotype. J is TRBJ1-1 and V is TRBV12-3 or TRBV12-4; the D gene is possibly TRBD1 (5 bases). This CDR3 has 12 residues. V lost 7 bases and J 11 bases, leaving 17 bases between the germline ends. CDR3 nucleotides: TGTGCCAGCACCCTAGGGCAGGCAGGGGCTTTCTTT. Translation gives CASTLGQAGAFF.

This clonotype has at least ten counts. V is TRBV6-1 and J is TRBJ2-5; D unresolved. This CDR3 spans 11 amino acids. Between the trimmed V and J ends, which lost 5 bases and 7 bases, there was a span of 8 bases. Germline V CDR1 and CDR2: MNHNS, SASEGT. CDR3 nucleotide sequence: TGTGCCAGCAGTTACGTGGGGACCCAGTACTTC. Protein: CASSYVGTQYF.

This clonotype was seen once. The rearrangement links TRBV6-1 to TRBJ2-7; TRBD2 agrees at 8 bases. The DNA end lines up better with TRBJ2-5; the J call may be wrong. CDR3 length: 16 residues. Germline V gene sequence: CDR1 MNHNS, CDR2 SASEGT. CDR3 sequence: CASSVFSGAPQETQYF. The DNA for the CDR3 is TGTGCCAGCAGTGTTTTTAGCGGGGCGCCCCAAGAGACCCAGTACTTC.

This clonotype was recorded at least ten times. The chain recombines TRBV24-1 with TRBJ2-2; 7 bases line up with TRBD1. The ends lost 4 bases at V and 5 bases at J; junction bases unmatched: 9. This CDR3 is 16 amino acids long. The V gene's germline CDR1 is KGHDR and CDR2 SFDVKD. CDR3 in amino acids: CATSDQTGIATGELFF. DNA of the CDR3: TGTGCCACCAGTGACCAGACAGGGATTGCGACCGGGGAGCTGTTTTTT.

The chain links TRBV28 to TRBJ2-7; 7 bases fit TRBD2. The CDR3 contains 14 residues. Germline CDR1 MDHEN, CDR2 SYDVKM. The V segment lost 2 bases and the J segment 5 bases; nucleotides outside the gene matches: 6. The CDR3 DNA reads TGTGCCAGCAGTTTAGACCCGGGAGGAAACGAGCAGTACTTC. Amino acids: CASSLDPGGNEQYF.

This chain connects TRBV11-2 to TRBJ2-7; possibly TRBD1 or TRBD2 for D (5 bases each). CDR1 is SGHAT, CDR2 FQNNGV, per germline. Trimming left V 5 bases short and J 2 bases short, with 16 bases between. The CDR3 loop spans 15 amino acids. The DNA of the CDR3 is TGTGCCAGCAGCGCCCTGGAGGCCAGGGCCTACGAGCAGTACTTC. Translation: CASSALEARAYEQYF.

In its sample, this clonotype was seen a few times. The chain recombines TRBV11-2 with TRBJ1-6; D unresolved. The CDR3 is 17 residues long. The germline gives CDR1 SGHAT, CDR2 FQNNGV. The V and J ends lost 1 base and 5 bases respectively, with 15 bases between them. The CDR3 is CASSLVGGLTNNSPLHF. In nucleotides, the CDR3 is TGTGCCAGCAGCTTAGTGGGAGGCCTGACGAATAATTCACCCCTCCACTTT.

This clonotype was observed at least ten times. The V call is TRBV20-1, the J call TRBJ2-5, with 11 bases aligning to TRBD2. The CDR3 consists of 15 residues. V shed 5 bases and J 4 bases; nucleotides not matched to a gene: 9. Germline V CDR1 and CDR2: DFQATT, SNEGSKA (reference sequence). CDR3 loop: CSADGVAGGIETQYF. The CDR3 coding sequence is TGCAGTGCTGACGGTGTAGCGGGAGGGATAGAGACCCAGTACTTC.

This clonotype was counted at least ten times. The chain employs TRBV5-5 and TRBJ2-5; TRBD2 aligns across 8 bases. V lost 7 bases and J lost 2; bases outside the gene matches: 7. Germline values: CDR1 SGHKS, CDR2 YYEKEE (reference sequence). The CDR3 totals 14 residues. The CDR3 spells CASVPGLEQETQYF. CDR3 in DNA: TGTGCCAGCGTACCGGGACTAGAACAAGAGACCCAGTACTTC.

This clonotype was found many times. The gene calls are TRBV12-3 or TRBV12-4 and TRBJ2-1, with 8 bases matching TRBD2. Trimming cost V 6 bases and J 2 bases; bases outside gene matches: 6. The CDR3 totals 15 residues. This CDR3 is CASREAGAAYNEQFF. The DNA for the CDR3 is TGTGCCAGCAGGGAAGCGGGAGCCGCCTACAATGAGCAGTTCTTC.

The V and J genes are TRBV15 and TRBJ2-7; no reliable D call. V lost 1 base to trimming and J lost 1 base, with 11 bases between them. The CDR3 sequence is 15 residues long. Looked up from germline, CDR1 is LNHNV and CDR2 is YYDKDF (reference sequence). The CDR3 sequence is CATSRGKGRSYEQYF. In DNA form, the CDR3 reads TGTGCCACCAGCAGAGGAAAGGGCAGATCCTACGAGCAGTACTTC.

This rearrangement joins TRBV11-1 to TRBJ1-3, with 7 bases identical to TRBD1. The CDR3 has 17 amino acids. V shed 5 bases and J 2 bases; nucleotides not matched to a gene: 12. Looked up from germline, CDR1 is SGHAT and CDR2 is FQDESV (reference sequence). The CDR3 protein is CASSELLGGLAGNTIYF. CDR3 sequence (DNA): TGTGCCAGCAGCGAATTATTAGGGGGCTTGGCTGGAAACACCATATATTTT.

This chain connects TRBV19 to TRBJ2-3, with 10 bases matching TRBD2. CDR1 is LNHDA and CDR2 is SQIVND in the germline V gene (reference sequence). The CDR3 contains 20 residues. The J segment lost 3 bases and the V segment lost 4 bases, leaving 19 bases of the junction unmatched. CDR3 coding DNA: TGTGCCAGTAGTAGGCTACTCAGGGCTAGCGGGAGTGGAGGAACAGATACGCAGTATTTT. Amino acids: CASSRLLRASGSGGTDTQYF.

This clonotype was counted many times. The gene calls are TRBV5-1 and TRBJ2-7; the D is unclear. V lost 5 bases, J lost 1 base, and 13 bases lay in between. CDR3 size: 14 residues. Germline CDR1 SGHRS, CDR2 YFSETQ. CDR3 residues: CASRKGRDSYEQYF. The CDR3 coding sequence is TGCGCCAGCAGAAAGGGAAGGGATTCCTACGAGCAGTACTTC.

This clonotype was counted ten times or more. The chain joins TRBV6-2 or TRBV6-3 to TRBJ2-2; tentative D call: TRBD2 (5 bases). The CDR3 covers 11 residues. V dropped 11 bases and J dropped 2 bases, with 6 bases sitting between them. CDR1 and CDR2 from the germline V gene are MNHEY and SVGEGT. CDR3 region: CAASNTGELFF. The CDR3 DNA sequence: TGTGCCGCTAGCAACACCGGGGAGCTGTTTTTT.

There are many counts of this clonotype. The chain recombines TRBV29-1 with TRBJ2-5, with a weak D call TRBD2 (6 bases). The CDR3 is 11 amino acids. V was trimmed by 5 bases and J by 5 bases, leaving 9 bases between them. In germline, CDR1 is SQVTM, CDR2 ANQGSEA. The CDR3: CSVKEGETQYF. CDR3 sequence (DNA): TGCAGCGTTAAGGAGGGGGAGACCCAGTACTTC. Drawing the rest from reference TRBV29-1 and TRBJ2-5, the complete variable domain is SAVISQKPSRDICQRGTSLTIQCQVDSQVTMMFWYRQQPGQSLTLIATANQGSEATYESGFVIDKFPISRPNLTFSTLTVSNMSPEDSSIYLCSVKEGETQYFGPGTRLLVL.

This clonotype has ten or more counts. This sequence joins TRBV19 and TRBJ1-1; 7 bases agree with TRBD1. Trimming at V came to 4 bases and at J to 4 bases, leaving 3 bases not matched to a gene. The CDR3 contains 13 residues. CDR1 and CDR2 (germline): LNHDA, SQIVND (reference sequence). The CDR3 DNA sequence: TGTGCCAGTAGTAAACAGGGGCTCACTGAAGCTTTCTTT. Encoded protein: CASSKQGLTEAFF. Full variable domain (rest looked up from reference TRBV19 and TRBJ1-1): DGGITQSPKYLFRKEGQNVTLSCEQNLNHDAMYWYRQDPGQGLRLIYYSQIVNDFQKGDIAEGYSVSREKKESFPLTVTSAQKNPTAFYLCASSKQGLTEAFFGQGTRLTVV.

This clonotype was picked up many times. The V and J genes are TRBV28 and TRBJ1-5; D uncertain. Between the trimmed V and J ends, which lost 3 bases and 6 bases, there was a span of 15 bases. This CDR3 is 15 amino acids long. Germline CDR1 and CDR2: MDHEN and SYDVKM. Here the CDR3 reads CASSFGTPGSQPQHF. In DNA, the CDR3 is TGTGCCAGCAGTTTTGGTACCCCCGGCAGTCAGCCCCAGCATTTT.

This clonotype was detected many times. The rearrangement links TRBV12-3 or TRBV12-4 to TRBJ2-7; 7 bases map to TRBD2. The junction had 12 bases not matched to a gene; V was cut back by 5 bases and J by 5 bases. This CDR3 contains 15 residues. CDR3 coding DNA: TGTGCCAGCAGTATAATTGCGGGAGCGAGGGACGAGCAGTACTTC. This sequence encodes CASSIIAGARDEQYF.

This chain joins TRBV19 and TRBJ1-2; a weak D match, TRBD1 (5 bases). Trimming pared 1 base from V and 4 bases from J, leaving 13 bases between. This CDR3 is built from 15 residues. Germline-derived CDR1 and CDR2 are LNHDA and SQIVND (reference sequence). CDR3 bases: TGTGCCAGTAGTATAGGCCCCTTTGGGGCCTATGGCTACACCTTC. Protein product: CASSIGPFGAYGYTF. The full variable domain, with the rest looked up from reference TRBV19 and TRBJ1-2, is DGGITQSPKYLFRKEGQNVTLSCEQNLNHDAMYWYRQDPGQGLRLIYYSQIVNDFQKGDIAEGYSVSREKKESFPLTVTSAQKNPTAFYLCASSIGPFGAYGYTFGSGTRLTVV.